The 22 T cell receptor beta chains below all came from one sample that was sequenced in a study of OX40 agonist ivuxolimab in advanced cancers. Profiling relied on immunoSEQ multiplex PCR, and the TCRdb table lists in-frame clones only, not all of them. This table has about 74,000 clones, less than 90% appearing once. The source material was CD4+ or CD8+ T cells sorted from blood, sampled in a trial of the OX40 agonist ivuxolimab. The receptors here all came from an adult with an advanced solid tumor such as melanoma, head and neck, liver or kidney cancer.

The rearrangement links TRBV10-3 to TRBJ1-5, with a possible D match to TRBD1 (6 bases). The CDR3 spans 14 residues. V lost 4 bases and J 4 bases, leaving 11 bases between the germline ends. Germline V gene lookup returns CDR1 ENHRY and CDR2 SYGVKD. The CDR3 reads CAISGGGGNQPQHF. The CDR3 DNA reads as TGTGCCATCAGTGGGGGAGGGGGTAATCAGCCCCAGCATTTT.

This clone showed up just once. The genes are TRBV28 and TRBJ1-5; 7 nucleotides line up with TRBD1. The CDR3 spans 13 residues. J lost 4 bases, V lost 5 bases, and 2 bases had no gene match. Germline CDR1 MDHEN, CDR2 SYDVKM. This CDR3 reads CASSRDSNQPQHF. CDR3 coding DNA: TGTGCCAGCAGTCGGGACAGTAATCAGCCCCAGCATTTT. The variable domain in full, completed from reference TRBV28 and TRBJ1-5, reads DVKVTQSSRYLVKRTGEKVFLECVQDMDHENMFWYRQDPGLGLRLIYFSYDVKMKEKGDIPEGYSVSREKKERFSLILESASTNQTSMYLCASSRDSNQPQHFGDGTRLSIL.

The CDR3 nucleotides read TGCGCCAGCAGCGACGGGGGACGGGGCTACACCTTC. Protein: CASSDGGRGYTF. The chain couples TRBV4-3 to TRBJ1-2, with D maybe TRBD1 (5 bases). V lost 5 bases and J 8 bases, leaving 12 bases between the germline ends. This CDR3 region has 12 residues. CDR1 and CDR2 (germline): LGHNA, YSLEER.

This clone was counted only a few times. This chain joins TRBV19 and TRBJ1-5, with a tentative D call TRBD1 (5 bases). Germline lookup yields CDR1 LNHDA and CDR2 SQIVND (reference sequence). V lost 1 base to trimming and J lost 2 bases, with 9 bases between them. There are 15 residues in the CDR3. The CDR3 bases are TGTGCCAGTAGTATAGGGGGGATTGGCAATCAGCCCCAGCATTTT. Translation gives CASSIGGIGNQPQHF.

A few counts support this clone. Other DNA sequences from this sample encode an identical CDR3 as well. CDR3 bases: TGTGCCAGCAGCTTAACGATGGGGTACGAGCAGTACTTC. This translates into CASSLTMGYEQYF. The chain is built from TRBV7-3 and TRBJ2-7; D is undetermined. The CDR3 length is 13 residues. The germline V and J ends were trimmed by 0 bases and 4 bases, with 7 bases remaining between them. Germline loops: CDR1 SGHTA, CDR2 FQGTGA.

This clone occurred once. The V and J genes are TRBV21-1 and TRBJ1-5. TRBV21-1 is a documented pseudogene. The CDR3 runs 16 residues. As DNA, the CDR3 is TGTGCCAGCAGCGGGACGGACGGCCGTTTCAATCAGCCCCAGCATTTT. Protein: CASSGTDGRFNQPQHF.

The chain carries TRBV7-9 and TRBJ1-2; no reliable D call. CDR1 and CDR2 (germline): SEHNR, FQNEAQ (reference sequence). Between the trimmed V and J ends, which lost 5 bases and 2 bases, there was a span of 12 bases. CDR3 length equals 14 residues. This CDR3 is CASSRTASNYGYTF. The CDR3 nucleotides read TGTGCCAGCAGCCGAACGGCTTCGAACTATGGCTACACCTTC.

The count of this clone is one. The CDR3 DNA sequence: TGTGCCAGCAGACCCAGGACAGGGGAATACTACGAGCAGTACTTC. Residues: CASRPRTGEYYEQYF. The chain uses TRBV7-9 and TRBJ2-7; TRBD1 aligns across 9 bases. V lost 6 bases to trimming and J lost 3 bases; unmatched junction nucleotides: 9. The CDR3 is 15 residues long. Germline loops: CDR1 SEHNR, CDR2 FQNEAQ (reference sequence).

CDR3: CASSHGGTIYF. The CDR3 DNA reads TGTGCCAGCAGTCACGGGGGCACCATATATTTT. This chain joins TRBV6-5 and TRBJ1-3; tentative D call: TRBD1 (5 bases). The CDR3 has 11 amino acids. The germline V gene has CDR1 MNHEY and CDR2 SVGAGI. V was cut by 5 bases and J by 9 bases, with 8 bases left in between.

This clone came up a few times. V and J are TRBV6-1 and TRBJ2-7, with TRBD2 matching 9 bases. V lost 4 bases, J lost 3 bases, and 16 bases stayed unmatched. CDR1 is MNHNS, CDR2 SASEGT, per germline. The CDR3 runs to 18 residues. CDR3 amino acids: CASSGRGSGRLAFYEQYF. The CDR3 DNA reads TGTGCCAGCAGTGGTCGGGGTAGCGGGAGACTCGCTTTCTACGAGCAGTACTTC.

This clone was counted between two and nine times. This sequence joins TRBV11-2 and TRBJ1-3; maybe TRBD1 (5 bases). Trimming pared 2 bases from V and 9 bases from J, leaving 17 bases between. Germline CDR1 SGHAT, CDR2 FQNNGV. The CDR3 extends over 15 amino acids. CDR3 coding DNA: TGTGCCAGCAGCTTACAGTCAGGGTTGGGTAGCACCATATATTTT. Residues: CASSLQSGLGSTIYF.

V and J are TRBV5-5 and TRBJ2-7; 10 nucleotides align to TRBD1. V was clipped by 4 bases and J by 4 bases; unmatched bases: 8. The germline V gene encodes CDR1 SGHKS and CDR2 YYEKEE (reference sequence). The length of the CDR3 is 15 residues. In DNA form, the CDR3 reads TGTGCCAGCAGCGTTGCCGGGACAGGGGTTTACGAGCAGTACTTC. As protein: CASSVAGTGVYEQYF.

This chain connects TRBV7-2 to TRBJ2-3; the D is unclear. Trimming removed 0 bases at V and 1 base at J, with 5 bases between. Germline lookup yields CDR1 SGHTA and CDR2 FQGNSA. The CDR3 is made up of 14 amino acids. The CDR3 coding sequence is TGTGCCAGCAGCTTAGCGACCGGCACAGATACGCAGTATTTT. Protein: CASSLATGTDTQYF.

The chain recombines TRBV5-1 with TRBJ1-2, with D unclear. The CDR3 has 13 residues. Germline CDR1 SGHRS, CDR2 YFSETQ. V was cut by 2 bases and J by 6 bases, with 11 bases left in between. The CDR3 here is CASSFDIRNGYTF. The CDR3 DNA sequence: TGCGCCAGCAGCTTCGACATCAGGAATGGCTACACCTTC.

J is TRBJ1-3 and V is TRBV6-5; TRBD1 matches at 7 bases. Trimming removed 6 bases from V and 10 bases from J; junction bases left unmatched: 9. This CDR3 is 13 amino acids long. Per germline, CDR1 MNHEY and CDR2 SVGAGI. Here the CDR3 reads CASSNDRASTIYF. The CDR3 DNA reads TGTGCCAGCAGCAACGACAGGGCCAGTACCATATATTTT.

The DNA for the CDR3 is TGTGCCACCAGCAGACTTTTCAGGGGACAGGGGCAAGAGACCCAGTACTTC. This gives the protein CATSRLFRGQGQETQYF. The rearrangement links TRBV15 to TRBJ2-5; 10 positions agree with TRBD1. Germline V gene data show CDR1 as LNHNV and CDR2 as YYDKDF (reference sequence). This CDR3 has 17 amino acids. Trimming removed 2 bases from V and 2 bases from J; junction bases left unmatched: 8.

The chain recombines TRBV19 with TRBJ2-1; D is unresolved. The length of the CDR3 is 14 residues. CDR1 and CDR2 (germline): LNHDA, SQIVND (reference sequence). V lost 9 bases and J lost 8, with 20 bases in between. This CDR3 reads CASRGRAARDEQFF. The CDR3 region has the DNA TGTGCCAGCAGAGGCCGGGCCGCCCGGGATGAGCAGTTCTTC.

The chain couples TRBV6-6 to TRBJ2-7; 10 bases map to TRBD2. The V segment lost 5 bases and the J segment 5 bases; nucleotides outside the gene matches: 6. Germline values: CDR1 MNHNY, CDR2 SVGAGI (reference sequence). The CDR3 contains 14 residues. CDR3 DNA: TGTGCCAGCAGTGGGAGCGGGAGGGGCGACGAGCAGTACTTC. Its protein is CASSGSGRGDEQYF.

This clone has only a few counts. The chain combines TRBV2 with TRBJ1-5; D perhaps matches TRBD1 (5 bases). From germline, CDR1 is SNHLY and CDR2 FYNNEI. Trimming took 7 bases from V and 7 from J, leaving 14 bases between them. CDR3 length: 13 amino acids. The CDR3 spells CASTVGTEQPQHF. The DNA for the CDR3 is TGTGCCAGCACCGTAGGGACGGAGCAGCCCCAGCATTTT.

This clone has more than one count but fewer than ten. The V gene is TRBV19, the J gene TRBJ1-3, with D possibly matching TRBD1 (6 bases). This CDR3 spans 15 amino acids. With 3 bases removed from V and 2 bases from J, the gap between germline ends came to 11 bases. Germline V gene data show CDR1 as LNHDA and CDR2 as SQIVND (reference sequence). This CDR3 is CASSMGGRPGNTIYF. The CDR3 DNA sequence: TGTGCCAGTAGTATGGGGGGCCGGCCTGGAAACACCATATATTTT.

For the CDR3, the DNA is TGTGCCTCCGCCGACAGGGGGCAAGGTGAAAAACTGTTTTTT. It is translated as CASADRGQGEKLFF. This chain connects TRBV5-5 to TRBJ1-4; 10 bases agree with TRBD1. Germline assignment: CDR1 SGHKS and CDR2 YYEKEE (reference sequence). V was clipped by 10 bases and J by 7 bases; unmatched bases: 10. The length of the CDR3 is 14 residues.

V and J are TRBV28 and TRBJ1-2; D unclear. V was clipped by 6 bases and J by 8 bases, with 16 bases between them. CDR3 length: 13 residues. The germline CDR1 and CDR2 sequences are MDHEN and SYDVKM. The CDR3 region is CASSPGRNWGYTF. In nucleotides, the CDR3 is TGTGCCAGCAGCCCCGGGAGGAACTGGGGCTACACCTTC.